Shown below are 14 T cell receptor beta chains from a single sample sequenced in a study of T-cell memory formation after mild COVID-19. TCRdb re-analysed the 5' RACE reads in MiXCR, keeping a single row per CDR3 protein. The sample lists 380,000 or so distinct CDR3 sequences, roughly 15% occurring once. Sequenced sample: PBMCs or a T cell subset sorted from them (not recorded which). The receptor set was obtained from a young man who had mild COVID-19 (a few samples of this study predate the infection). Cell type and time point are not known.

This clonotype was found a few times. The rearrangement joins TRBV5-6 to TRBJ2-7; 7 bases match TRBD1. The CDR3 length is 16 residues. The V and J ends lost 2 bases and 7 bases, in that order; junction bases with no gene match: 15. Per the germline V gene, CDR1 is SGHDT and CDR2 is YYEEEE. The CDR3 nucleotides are TGTGCCAGCAGCTTCATAACCGGGACAGCTATCTTGGAGCAGTACGTC. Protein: CASSFITGTAILEQYV.

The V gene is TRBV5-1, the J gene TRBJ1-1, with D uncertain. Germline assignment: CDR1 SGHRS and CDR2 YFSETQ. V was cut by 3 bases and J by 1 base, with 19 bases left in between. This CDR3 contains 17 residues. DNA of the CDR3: TGCGCCAGCAGCTCCCGGTGGGGTCTTGAGAAGAACACTGAAGCTTTCTTT. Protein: CASSSRWGLEKNTEAFF.

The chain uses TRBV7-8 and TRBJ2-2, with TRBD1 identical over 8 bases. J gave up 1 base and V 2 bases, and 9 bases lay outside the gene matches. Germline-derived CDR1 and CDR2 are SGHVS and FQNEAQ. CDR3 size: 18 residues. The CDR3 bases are TGTGCCAGCAGCTTACATCCGGGCGGGACAGGGAACACCGGGGAGCTGTTTTTT. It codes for CASSLHPGGTGNTGELFF.

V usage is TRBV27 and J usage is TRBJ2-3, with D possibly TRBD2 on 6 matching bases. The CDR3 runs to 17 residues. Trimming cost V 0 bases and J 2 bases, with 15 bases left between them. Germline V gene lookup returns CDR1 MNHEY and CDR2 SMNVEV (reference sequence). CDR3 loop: CASSLSLAATTTDTQYF. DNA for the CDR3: TGTGCCAGCAGTTTATCTTTAGCGGCGACTACCACAGATACGCAGTATTTT.

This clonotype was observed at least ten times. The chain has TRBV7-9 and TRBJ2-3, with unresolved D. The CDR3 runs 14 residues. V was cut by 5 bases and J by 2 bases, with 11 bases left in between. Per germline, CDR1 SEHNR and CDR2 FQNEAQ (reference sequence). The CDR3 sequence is CASSPRALTDTQYF. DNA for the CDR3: TGTGCCAGCAGCCCCCGGGCCCTCACAGATACGCAGTATTTT.

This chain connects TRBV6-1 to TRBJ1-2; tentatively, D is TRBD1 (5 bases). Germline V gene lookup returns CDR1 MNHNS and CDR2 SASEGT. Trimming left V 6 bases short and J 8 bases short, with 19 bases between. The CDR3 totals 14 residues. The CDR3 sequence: CASRPSGDPGGYTF. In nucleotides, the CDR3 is TGTGCCAGCAGACCCTCTGGGGACCCGGGGGGCTACACCTTC.

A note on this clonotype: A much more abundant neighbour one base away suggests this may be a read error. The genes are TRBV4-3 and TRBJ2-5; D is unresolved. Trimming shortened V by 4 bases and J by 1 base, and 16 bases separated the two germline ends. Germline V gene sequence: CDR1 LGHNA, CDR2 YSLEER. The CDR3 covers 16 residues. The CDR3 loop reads CASSRLETCVQETQYF. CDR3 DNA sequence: TGCGCCAGCAGCCGCCTGGAGACATGCGTCCAAGAGACCCAGTACTTC.

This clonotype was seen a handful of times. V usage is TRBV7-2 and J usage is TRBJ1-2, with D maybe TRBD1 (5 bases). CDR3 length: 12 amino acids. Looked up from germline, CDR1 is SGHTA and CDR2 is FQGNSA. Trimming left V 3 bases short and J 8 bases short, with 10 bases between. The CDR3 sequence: CASSFRTSGYTF. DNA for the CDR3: TGTGCCAGCAGCTTTCGGACATCCGGCTACACCTTC.

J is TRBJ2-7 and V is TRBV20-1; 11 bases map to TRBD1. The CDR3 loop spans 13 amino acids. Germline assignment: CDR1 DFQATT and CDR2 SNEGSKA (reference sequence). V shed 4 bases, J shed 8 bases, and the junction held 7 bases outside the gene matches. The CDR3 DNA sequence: TGCAGTGCTACGGACAGGGGGCGCGAAAAGCAGTACGTC. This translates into CSATDRGREKQYV.

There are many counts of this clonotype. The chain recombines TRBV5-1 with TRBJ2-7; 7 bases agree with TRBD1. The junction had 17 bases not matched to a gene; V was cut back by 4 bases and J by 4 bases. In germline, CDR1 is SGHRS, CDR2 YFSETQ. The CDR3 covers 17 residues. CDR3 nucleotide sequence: TGCGCCAGCAGCCGCAGGGGGAGATTCCAGGGGACATACGAGCAGTACTTC. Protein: CASSRRGRFQGTYEQYF.

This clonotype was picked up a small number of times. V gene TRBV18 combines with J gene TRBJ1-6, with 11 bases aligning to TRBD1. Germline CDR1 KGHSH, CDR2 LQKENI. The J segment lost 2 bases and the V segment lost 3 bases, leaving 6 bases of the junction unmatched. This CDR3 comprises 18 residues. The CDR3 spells CASSPRDRGVTYNSPLHF. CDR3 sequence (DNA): TGTGCCAGCTCACCTCGGGACAGGGGGGTGACCTATAATTCACCCCTCCACTTT.

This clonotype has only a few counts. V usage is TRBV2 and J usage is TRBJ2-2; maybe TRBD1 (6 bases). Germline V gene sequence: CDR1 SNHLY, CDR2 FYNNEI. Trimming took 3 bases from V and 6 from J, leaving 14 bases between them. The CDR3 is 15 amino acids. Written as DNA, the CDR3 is TGTGCCAGCAGTGATGACCAGGGGTGGGCCGGGGAGCTGTTTTTT. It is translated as CASSDDQGWAGELFF. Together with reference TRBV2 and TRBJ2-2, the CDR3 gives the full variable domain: EPEVTQTPSHQVTQMGQEVILRCVPISNHLYFYWYRQILGQKVEFLVSFYNNEISEKSEIFDDQFSVERPDGSNFTLKIRSTKLEDSAMYFCASSDDQGWAGELFFGEGSRLTVL.

CDR3 in DNA: TGTGCCAGCAGCTTAGAGGGACGGATTAATGAAAAACTGTTTTTT. Encoded protein: CASSLEGRINEKLFF. This chain links TRBV7-9 with TRBJ1-4; D may be TRBD1 (5 bases). Trimming shortened V by 1 base and J by 4 bases, and 10 bases separated the two germline ends. This CDR3 is built from 15 residues. The germline V gene encodes CDR1 SEHNR and CDR2 FQNEAQ (reference sequence).

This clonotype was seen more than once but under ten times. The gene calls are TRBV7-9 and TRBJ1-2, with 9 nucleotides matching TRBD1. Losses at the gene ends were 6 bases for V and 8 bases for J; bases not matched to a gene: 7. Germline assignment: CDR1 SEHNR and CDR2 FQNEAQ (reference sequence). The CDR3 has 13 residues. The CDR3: CASRQGALWGYTF. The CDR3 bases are TGTGCCAGCAGACAGGGGGCCTTGTGGGGCTACACCTTC.